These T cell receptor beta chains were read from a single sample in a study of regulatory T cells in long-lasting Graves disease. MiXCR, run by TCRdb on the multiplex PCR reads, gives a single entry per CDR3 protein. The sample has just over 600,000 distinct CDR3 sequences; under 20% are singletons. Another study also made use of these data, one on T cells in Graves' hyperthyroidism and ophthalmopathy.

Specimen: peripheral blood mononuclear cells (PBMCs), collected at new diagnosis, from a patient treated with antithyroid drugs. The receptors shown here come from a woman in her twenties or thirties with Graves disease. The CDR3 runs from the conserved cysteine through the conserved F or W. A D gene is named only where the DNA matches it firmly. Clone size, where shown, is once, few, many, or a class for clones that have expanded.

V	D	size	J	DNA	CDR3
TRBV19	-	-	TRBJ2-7	TGTGCCAGTAGCAAAAACCGGGACGAGATCTACGAGCAGTACTTC	CASSKNRDEIYEQYF
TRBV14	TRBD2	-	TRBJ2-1	TGTGCCAGCAGCCAGGCGGGAGTAGGGGAGCAGTTCTTC	CASSQAGVGEQFF
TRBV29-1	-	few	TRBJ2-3	TGCAGCGTTGGACTGGACACAGATACGCAGTATTTT	CSVGLDTDTQYF
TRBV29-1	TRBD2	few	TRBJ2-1	TGCAGTTTTTGGAGCGGGATCTACAATGAGCAGTTCTTC	CSFWSGIYNEQFF
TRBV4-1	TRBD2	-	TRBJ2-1	TGCGCCAGCAGCCGGTACCCTAGCGGCCATAACAATGAGCAGTTCTTC	CASSRYPSGHNNEQFF
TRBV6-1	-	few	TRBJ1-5	TGTGCCAGCAGGCTTACCAATCAGCCCCAGCATTTT	CASRLTNQPQHF
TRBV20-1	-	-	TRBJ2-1	TGCAGCAACGGTGGGACGCGACCCTACAATGAGCAGTTCTTC	CSNGGTRPYNEQFF
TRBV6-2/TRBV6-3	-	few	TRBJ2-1	TGTGCCAGCAGTTTCCCTTCTGGCAATGAGCAGTTCTTC	CASSFPSGNEQFF
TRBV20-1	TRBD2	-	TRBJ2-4	TGCAGTGCTACCCCGGGTTTGGCTAGCGGGAGCCATCTACCCAAAAACATTCAGTACTTC	CSATPGLASGSHLPKNIQYF
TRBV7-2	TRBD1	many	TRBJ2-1	TGTGCCAGCAGTTACCGGGACAGCTCTTACAATGAGCAGTTCTTC	CASSYRDSSYNEQFF
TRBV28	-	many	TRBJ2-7	TGTGCCAGCAGTTTTAGGGTCGGCAGGGGCCCCTCCTACGAGCAGTACTTC	CASSFRVGRGPSYEQYF
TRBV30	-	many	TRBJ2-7	TGTGTCAGCGCGAGGGGGGAATACGAGCAGTACTTC	CVSARGEYEQYF
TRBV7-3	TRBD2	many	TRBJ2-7	TGTGCCAGCAGCTTACGCGGGGGGCGGGACGAGCAGTACTTC	CASSLRGGRDEQYF
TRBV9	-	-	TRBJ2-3	TGTGCCAGCAGCGTAAATCGGCTAGTCACAGATACGCAGTATTTT	CASSVNRLVTDTQYF
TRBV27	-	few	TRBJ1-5	TGTGCCAGCAGTCCGGGGACCGATGTAAAATCATGGCATTTT	CASSPGTDVKSWHF
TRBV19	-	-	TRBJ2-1	TGTGCCAGTAGTATCGTGAGGGGCCTGGGGGTCCGAGGTGAGCAGTTCTTC	CASSIVRGLGVRGEQFF
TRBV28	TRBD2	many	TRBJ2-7	TGTGCCAGCAGCCATGGCGGGAGTCGATCCTACGAGCAGTACTTC	CASSHGGSRSYEQYF
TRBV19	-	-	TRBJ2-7	TGTGCCAGTAGAGGAGCACAGGGGCTCTCGACAGCGGGAGATCACGAGCAGTACTTC	CASRGAQGLSTAGDHEQYF